This T cell receptor beta chain appears in the sequencing data of a study of T cell responses to AZD1222 COVID-19 vaccine. The data were produced by immunoSEQ multiplex PCR, yet TCRdb's version contains in-frame clones alone and is incomplete. This sample has more than 60,000 clones, with around 90% found just once. This CDR3 contains 13 residues. V lost 11 bases to trimming and J lost 12 bases; unmatched junction nucleotides: 10. The germline V gene has CDR1 MNHEY and CDR2 SVGAGI. The chain links TRBV6-5 to TRBJ2-1, with TRBD2 identical over 13 bases. Source: peripheral blood, taken on day 0 of AZD1222 vaccination. The receptor was isolated from an adult in good health. CDR3 coding DNA: TGTGCCGGTCACGAACTAGCGGGAGGGCCGCAGTTCTTC. Protein: CAGHELAGGPQFF.